Below, 22 T cell receptor beta chains from the same sample are listed, as sequenced in a study of blood T cell repertoires in COVID-19. Profiling relied on immunoSEQ multiplex PCR, and the TCRdb table lists in-frame clones only, not all of them. The table shows around 190,000 clones, with 84% occurring only once. Material: PBMCs or T cells enriched from blood (not recorded which). All receptors come from a woman aged 25 to 39 who had been exposed to COVID-19.

DNA of the CDR3: TGTGCCAGCAGCACAGGGGGCGAGCATTTGTACATTCAGTACTTC. Translation: CASSTGGEHLYIQYF. The chain links TRBV7-2 to TRBJ2-4; 9 bases are shared with TRBD1. The junction had 10 bases not matched to a gene; V was cut back by 5 bases and J by 8 bases. This CDR3 comprises 15 residues. The germline V gene has CDR1 SGHTA and CDR2 FQGNSA.

The chain carries TRBV7-2 and TRBJ1-1, with TRBD1 as a possible D gene (5 bases). Per germline, CDR1 SGHTA and CDR2 FQGNSA. The CDR3 length is 15 residues. Trimming pared 2 bases from V and 1 base from J, leaving 11 bases between. CDR3 region: CASSLRGYGNTEAFF. Written as DNA, the CDR3 is TGTGCCAGCAGCTTAAGGGGTTATGGGAACACTGAAGCTTTCTTT.

The rearrangement links TRBV12-3 or TRBV12-4 to TRBJ1-1; D may be TRBD1 (5 bases). The ends were cut back, 1 base at V and 8 bases at J, with 11 bases in the middle. CDR3 length equals 13 residues. In nucleotides, the CDR3 is TGTGCCAGCAGTTTAGGGGGCGGGATCGAAGCTTTCTTT. This gives the protein CASSLGGGIEAFF.

V and J are TRBV5-4 and TRBJ2-1; D may be TRBD2 (6 bases). Germline values: CDR1 SGHNT, CDR2 YYREEE (reference sequence). CDR3 length equals 16 residues. The V end was cut by 3 bases, the J end by 7 bases, with 20 bases between. CDR3 sequence (DNA): TGTGCCAGCAGCTCCAGCCTTGCCAAAGCGGGTAATGAGCAGTTCTTC. The encoded protein is CASSSSLAKAGNEQFF. Full variable domain (missing parts from reference TRBV5-4 and TRBJ2-1): ETGVTQSPTHLIKTRGQQVTLRCSSQSGHNTVSWYQQALGQGPQFIFQYYREEENGRGNFPPRFSGLQFPNYSSELNVNALELDDSALYLCASSSSLAKAGNEQFFGPGTRLTVL.

The rearrangement links TRBV12-3 or TRBV12-4 to TRBJ2-7, with TRBD1 identical over 7 bases. V lost 1 base, J lost 6 bases, and 3 bases stayed unmatched. The length of the CDR3 is 13 residues. The CDR3 DNA follows: TGTGCCAGCAGTTTAGGTCCAGGGGGCGAGCAGTACTTC. This translates into CASSLGPGGEQYF.

CDR3 in amino acids: CASSSGTSVFNEQFF. DNA for the CDR3: TGTGCCAGCAGCTCCGGGACTAGCGTTTTCAATGAGCAGTTCTTC. This chain connects TRBV7-2 to TRBJ2-1; TRBD2 matches at 10 bases. CDR1 is SGHTA, CDR2 FQGNSA, per germline. The CDR3 has 15 residues. Unmatched junction bases numbered 6, after V lost 4 bases and J lost 6 bases.

The rearrangement links TRBV6-5 to TRBJ1-2, with unresolved D. Germline CDR1 MNHEY, CDR2 SVGAGI. This CDR3 comprises 16 residues. V was clipped by 2 bases and J by 6 bases, with 19 bases between them. The CDR3 spells CASSYNSRDSYNGYTF. The CDR3 DNA is TGTGCCAGCAGTTACAATTCTCGGGATTCTTACAATGGCTACACCTTC.

The chain joins TRBV6-5 to TRBJ1-2; 9 bases are a match to TRBD1. Germline V gene data show CDR1 as MNHEY and CDR2 as SVGAGI. V trimming: 4 bases; J trimming: 8 bases; junction bases outside the gene matches: 5. This CDR3 spans 13 amino acids. Here the CDR3 DNA reads TGTGCCAGCAGTTGCGGGACAGGGTGCGGCTACACCTTC. This encodes CASSCGTGCGYTF.

Only one count was recorded for this clone. The V call is TRBV3-1 (or the pseudogene TRBV3-2), the J call TRBJ1-1, with a possible D match to TRBD1 (5 bases). CDR1 and CDR2 (germline): LGHDT, YNNKEL (reference sequence). CDR3 size: 16 residues. The germline V and J ends were trimmed by 2 bases and 1 base, with 14 bases remaining between them. The CDR3 nucleotides read TGTGCCAGCAGCCAAAGCCCGGACATCTCGAACACTGAAGCTTTCTTT. Translation: CASSQSPDISNTEAFF.

The chain carries TRBV14 and TRBJ2-3; a possible D gene is TRBD1 (5 bases). CDR3 size: 13 residues. CDR1 SGHDN and CDR2 FVKESK come from the germline V gene. V lost 5 bases and J lost 6, with 12 bases in between. The CDR3 DNA is TGTGCCAGCAGCTTGACAGAGCTCGATACGCAGTATTTT. It specifies CASSLTELDTQYF.

V and J are TRBV5-1 and TRBJ2-5, with TRBD1 matching over 10 bases. Germline CDR1 reads SGHRS; CDR2 reads YFSETQ. The junction had 7 bases not matched to a gene; V was cut back by 4 bases and J by 4 bases. This CDR3 region has 15 residues. The CDR3 protein is CASSLGQGGSETQYF. In DNA, the CDR3 is TGCGCCAGCAGCCTAGGACAGGGGGGGTCAGAGACCCAGTACTTC.

The rearrangement joins TRBV1 to TRBJ2-2; the table's D call, TRBD1, was not checked against the DNA. TRBV1 is recorded as a pseudogene. This CDR3 is 19 amino acids long. CDR3 bases: TGCACCAGCAGCCAAACCACTTGTCTCGGGACAGATAACACCGGGGAGCTGTTTTTT. Translation: CTSSQTTCLGTDNTGELFF.

The rearrangement uses TRBV15 and TRBJ2-1; 9 nucleotides match TRBD2. Germline V CDR1 and CDR2: LNHNV, YYDKDF (reference sequence). The length of the CDR3 is 16 residues. The trim removed 1 base at V and 4 bases at J, leaving 5 bases unmatched. CDR3 sequence reads: CATSRGLAGRYNEQFF. CDR3 nucleotides: TGTGCCACCAGCAGAGGCCTAGCGGGGAGATACAATGAGCAGTTCTTC.

The chain is built from TRBV3-1 (or the pseudogene TRBV3-2) and TRBJ1-4; TRBD1 agrees at 7 bases. CDR3 length equals 16 residues. With V trimmed by 1 base and J by 10 bases, 12 bases remained unmatched. The V gene's germline CDR1 is LGHDT and CDR2 YNNKEL (reference sequence). CDR3 residues: CASSQGPGQGVGKLFF. As DNA, the CDR3 is TGTGCCAGCAGCCAAGGTCCAGGCCAGGGGGTCGGAAAACTGTTTTTT.

The rearrangement joins TRBV19 to TRBJ1-5; D not certain. Germline V gives CDR1 LNHDA, CDR2 SQIVND (reference sequence). The CDR3 is made up of 18 amino acids. V lost 3 bases and J 0 bases, leaving 18 bases between the germline ends. This CDR3 reads CASSIRRFDLYSNQPQHF. As DNA, the CDR3 is TGTGCCAGTAGTATTCGCAGGTTTGACCTTTATAGCAATCAGCCCCAGCATTTT.

The chain combines TRBV6-5 with TRBJ2-2; no firm D call. This CDR3 has 16 amino acids. Germline assignment: CDR1 MNHEY and CDR2 SVGAGI. V lost 0 bases and J lost 4, with 12 bases in between. The DNA for the CDR3 is TGTGCCAGCAGTTACTCGAACTTTCTAAGCACCGGGGAGCTGTTTTTT. This sequence encodes CASSYSNFLSTGELFF.

In DNA, the CDR3 is TGTGCCAGCAGGGACTTAGGTGACTACGAGCAGTACTTC. It translates to CASRDLGDYEQYF. The rearrangement uses TRBV5-4 and TRBJ2-7; D might be TRBD2 (5 bases). Germline V gives CDR1 SGHNT, CDR2 YYREEE (reference sequence). The CDR3 covers 13 residues. Between the trimmed V and J ends, which lost 5 bases and 3 bases, there was a span of 12 bases.

The chain has TRBV6-5 and TRBJ1-2; 8 positions match TRBD1. This CDR3 has 15 residues. Germline V CDR1 and CDR2: MNHEY, SVGAGI. V lost 6 bases to trimming and J lost 3 bases; unmatched junction nucleotides: 9. The CDR3 DNA sequence: TGTGCCAGCAGCCTACAGGGGGTGGGGGACTATGGCTACACCTTC. Translating it yields CASSLQGVGDYGYTF.

This clone was seen a single time. V usage is TRBV9 and J usage is TRBJ2-7, with D unclear. V gave up 2 bases and J gave up 2 bases, with 14 bases separating them. Germline V gene sequence: CDR1 SGDLS, CDR2 YYNGEE. The CDR3 runs to 15 residues. The CDR3 region is CASSVSITDTYEQYF. The CDR3 nucleotides read TGTGCCAGCAGCGTGAGCATAACAGATACCTACGAGCAGTACTTC.

The J gene is TRBJ1-1, the V gene TRBV28; 10 nucleotides align to TRBD1. CDR1 and CDR2 (germline): MDHEN, SYDVKM. The CDR3 extends over 16 amino acids. V lost 1 base to trimming and J lost 8 bases; unmatched junction nucleotides: 10. CDR3 sequence reads: CASSLSDGTGVREAFF. In DNA form, the CDR3 reads TGTGCCAGCAGTTTATCCGACGGGACAGGGGTGCGGGAAGCTTTCTTT.

This clone was seen ten or more times. The chain links TRBV27 to TRBJ1-6, with D possibly TRBD1 on 5 matching bases. Looked up from germline, CDR1 is MNHEY and CDR2 is SMNVEV (reference sequence). The CDR3 covers 19 residues. Trimming took off 0 bases at V and 9 bases at J, with 24 bases between the two ends. In DNA, the CDR3 is TGTGCCAGCAGTTTATCACGAAGTGGGAGGGGTTTGTGGCGTTCACCCCTCCACTTT. Translation gives CASSLSRSGRGLWRSPLHF.

Note on this clone: In the same sample, other DNA sequences code for this CDR3. This chain uses TRBV7-2 with TRBJ2-7, with 7 positions matching TRBD1. Germline trimming cut 5 bases from V and 6 bases from J; bases unmatched to any gene: 4. From germline, CDR1 is SGHTA and CDR2 FQGNSA. This CDR3 region has 12 residues. The CDR3 DNA sequence: TGTGCCAGCAGCCCGAGGACAGGCGAGCAGTACTTC. Translation gives CASSPRTGEQYF. Filled out from reference TRBV7-2 and TRBJ2-7, the complete variable domain reads GAGVSQSPSNKVTEKGKDVELRCDPISGHTALYWYRQSLGQGLEFLIYFQGNSAPDKSGLPSDRFSAERTGGSVSTLTIQRTQQEDSAVYLCASSPRTGEQYFGPGTRLTVT.